This T cell receptor (beta chain) was retrieved from a study of T cells after yellow fever vaccination (dated by TCRdb to between 2018 and 2021). About the full investigation: The SMART-Seq v4 Ultra Low Input RNA kit was used to prepare libraries from fractions with low cell numbers. To follow T-cell clones before and after primary and booster YFV17D yellow fever vaccination, bulk TCR alpha and beta repertoires were sequenced over time. Two healthy male donors, one aged 18 to 29 and one aged 30 to 40 years, made up the cohort. Blood was drawn at multiple timepoints before and after primary and secondary immunization, with bulk PBMC replicates and cell subsets isolated. The paper as a whole reports these results and caveats: After the booster, most clones that had expanded after primary vaccination were detected again (roughly 95% of CD4 and under 90% of CD8), suggesting broad maintenance of memory. Only a couple of donors were included in the study, so the extent to which the findings can be generalized is limited. The secondary T-cell response was found to be weaker but faster than the primary response, with a peak reached on day 5 rather than on day 15. Computational filtering was required because FACS-sorted repertoires could contain abundant contaminating clonotypes from the bulk population. A small share of clonotypes was detected in both CD4 and CD8 compartments, with the overlap likely arising from convergent recombination.

Taken with the paper, the label for treatment or condition translates to: live attenuated yellow fever vaccine strain. At every blood-draw timepoint, two biological replicates of bulk PBMCs were collected. PBMCs were isolated from peripheral blood using a standard Ficoll-Paque protocol. TriZol was used to extract RNA from bulk PBMCs, from CD4 and CD8 fractions, and from dextramer-positive and dextramer-negative fractions. TCR cDNA was synthesized by 5'RACE template switching, which introduced a universal primer site and unique molecular identifiers. Priming of cDNA synthesis was performed from both the TCR alpha and TCR beta constant segments. Two PCR steps were used to amplify libraries, with sample barcodes and sequencing adapters being added in the second step. Sequencing of libraries was done on Illumina HiSeq 2500 (2x100 bp) or NovaSeq (2x150 bp). Per the authors' processing: MIGEC handled demultiplexing of reads and collapsing into UMI consensus sequences, while MiXCR performed V(D)J alignment. Vaccine-responding clonotypes were defined with edgeR using replicate PBMC samples, requiring FDR below 0.01 and a log2 fold change above 5 up to day 15. Each bulk clonotype was labeled CD4 or CD8 based on which sequenced repertoire, CD4 or CD8, contained the clonotype at higher abundance. The public reads were run again by TCRdb, first through fastp at Q25 and then through MiXCR, and only productive beta chains were kept. Every distinct CDR3 protein forms one entry, paired with its most common genes and DNA. These V and J calls are TCRdb output, not the study's own analysis. The sample table shows about 630,000 distinct CDR3 sequences, and roughly an eighth are seen once. Clones ranked in the top ten supply 14% to 15% of the sample.

The germline V gene gives CDR1 as SGHAT and CDR2 as FQNNGV. Its CDR3 holds 16 amino acids, cysteine through phenylalanine. This entry keeps only the CDR3 DNA: 48 bases, framed from base 1. V loses 2 bases, J loses 1 base, and the germline ends lie 12 bases apart. This clonotype was seen a handful of times. The specificity of this receptor is unknown. There are no base qualities to consult, and no much larger clone falls within one base. This sequence originates from a man between 25 and 39 years old who received the YFV17D yellow fever vaccine. The input for sequencing was PBMCs, taken on the day of the yellow fever booster vaccination. Recombination joined TRBV11-2 with TRBJ2-1; the D gene is perhaps TRBD2, on 5 matching bases. The DNA reads TGTGCCAGCAGCTTACGGGCGGGTCAATCCTACAATGAGCAGTTCTTC. Translated, this is CASSLRAGQSYNEQFF.